The 25 T cell receptor beta chains presented below share a single source sample, sequenced in a study of blood T cells in healthy people across ages. A second about 6 to 12 cycle PCR used barcoded and J-beta primers. TCRdb re-analysed the 5' RACE reads in MiXCR, keeping a single row per CDR3 protein. The sample has about 1.5 million distinct CDR3 sequences, about 45% seen once. The sequenced sample consisted of blood. All receptors come from a woman under 30 in good health.

The count of this clonotype is one. This rearrangement joins TRBV20-1 to TRBJ2-5, with D possibly TRBD2 on 6 matching bases. Germline V gives CDR1 DFQATT, CDR2 SNEGSKA (reference sequence). V was shortened by 1 base and J by 5 bases, with 14 bases between the two germline ends. This CDR3 contains 14 residues. The CDR3 nucleotides read TGCAGTGCTAGAGGAAAGGAGGGCCTGGAGACCCAGTACTTC. This sequence encodes CSARGKEGLETQYF.

V usage is TRBV28 and J usage is TRBJ1-2; D is unclear. The CDR3 spans 12 residues. Germline V gene sequence: CDR1 MDHEN, CDR2 SYDVKM. V lost 0 bases to trimming and J lost 8 bases, with 7 bases between them. The CDR3 sequence is CASSLWEGGYTF. The CDR3 DNA reads as TGTGCCAGCAGTTTATGGGAAGGGGGCTACACCTTC.

There are a few counts of this clonotype. The rearrangement links TRBV7-6 to TRBJ2-7, with D maybe TRBD1 (5 bases). The CDR3 extends over 14 amino acids. Germline values: CDR1 SGHVS, CDR2 FNYEAQ. V shed 2 bases and J shed 2 bases, with 10 bases lying between them. The CDR3 bases are TGTGCCAGCAGCTTAATCCAGGGCGCCTACGAGCAGTACTTC. Translation: CASSLIQGAYEQYF.

The genes are TRBV7-3 and TRBJ2-1; possibly TRBD1 for D (6 bases). The length of the CDR3 is 14 residues. Deletions cut 2 bases from V and 6 bases from J, with 11 bases between. Germline values: CDR1 SGHTA, CDR2 FQGTGA. CDR3 residues: CASSLSGQINEQFF. For the CDR3, the DNA is TGTGCCAGCAGCTTATCGGGACAAATCAATGAGCAGTTCTTC.

The gene calls are TRBV6-5 and TRBJ2-1, with 9 bases identical to TRBD1. The ends lost 6 bases at V and 4 bases at J; junction bases unmatched: 7. This CDR3 contains 15 residues. Germline CDR1 is MNHEY and CDR2 is SVGAGI. The CDR3, as DNA: TGTGCCAGCAGCCACGACAGGGGGGAATACAATGAGCAGTTCTTC. Translated, it gives CASSHDRGEYNEQFF.

This clonotype was seen a handful of times. This chain connects TRBV6-5 to TRBJ1-2, with D possibly matching TRBD1 (6 bases). CDR1 is MNHEY, CDR2 SVGAGI, per germline. The CDR3 consists of 13 residues. The V gene lost 0 bases and the J gene lost 7 bases, with 9 bases spanning the gap. CDR3 nucleotides: TGTGCCAGCAGTTACTCGGGGGGGCGTGGCTACACCTTC. Encoded protein: CASSYSGGRGYTF.

Remarks on this clonotype: Given a much more abundant clone one base away, this may be a read error. The chain carries TRBV12-3 or TRBV12-4 and TRBJ2-1; 12 nucleotides match TRBD1. Trimming cost V 3 bases and J 10 bases; bases outside gene matches: 13. The CDR3 is 17 residues long. In DNA, the CDR3 is TGTGCCAGCAGTTTCTCCCCGGGACAGGGGGCATACTACGAGCAGTTCTTC. Amino acid sequence: CASSFSPGQGAYYEQFF.

The V gene is TRBV20-1, the J gene TRBJ2-7, with a tentative D call TRBD2 (6 bases). Trimming removed 0 bases from V and 2 bases from J, with 8 bases in between. The CDR3 is made up of 13 amino acids. Germline values: CDR1 DFQATT, CDR2 SNEGSKA (reference sequence). This chain's CDR3 is CSARETRPYEQYF. CDR3 nucleotide sequence: TGCAGTGCTAGAGAGACTAGGCCCTACGAGCAGTACTTC.

This chain joins TRBV12-3 or TRBV12-4 and TRBJ1-2; 7 bases agree with TRBD1. The CDR3 runs to 14 residues. With V trimmed by 5 bases and J by 4 bases, 7 bases remained unmatched. The CDR3 region is CASSRLQGTYGYTF. The CDR3 DNA reads as TGTGCCAGCAGTCGTCTACAGGGGACCTATGGCTACACCTTC.

V usage is TRBV20-1 and J usage is TRBJ1-4, with 10 nucleotides matching TRBD1. In germline, CDR1 is DFQATT, CDR2 SNEGSKA (reference sequence). J lost 7 bases, V lost 3 bases, and 2 bases had no gene match. The CDR3 loop spans 13 amino acids. Written as DNA, the CDR3 is TGCAGTGCTAGCCGGGACAGGGGTGAAAAACTGTTTTTT. Protein product: CSASRDRGEKLFF.

This chain links TRBV12-3 or TRBV12-4 with TRBJ1-1; TRBD1 agrees at 10 bases. This CDR3 has 15 amino acids. V trimming: 1 base; J trimming: 5 bases; junction bases outside the gene matches: 4. The CDR3 DNA reads TGTGCCAGCAGTTTAGTGGGGACAGGGGCTACTGAAGCTTTCTTT. It translates to CASSLVGTGATEAFF.

The V call is TRBV9, the J call TRBJ2-7; 10 bases match TRBD2. From germline, CDR1 is SGDLS and CDR2 YYNGEE. This CDR3 contains 17 residues. The junction had 16 bases not matched to a gene; V was cut back by 3 bases and J by 7 bases. CDR3 sequence: CASSGLLAGDGMVEQYF. Written as DNA, the CDR3 is TGTGCCAGCAGCGGGCTTCTAGCGGGGGATGGGATGGTGGAGCAGTACTTC.

This chain uses TRBV4-2 with TRBJ2-3; the match to TRBD2 covers 8 bases. V dropped 2 bases and J dropped 2; count of bases not matched to a gene: 12. CDR3 length: 18 amino acids. CDR1 is LGHNA and CDR2 is YNFKEQ in the germline V gene. In nucleotides, the CDR3 is TGTGCCAGCAGCCAAACAGGCAACGGACTAGCAGTCACAGATACGCAGTATTTT. This gives the protein CASSQTGNGLAVTDTQYF.

The chain combines TRBV4-3 with TRBJ2-3; possible D gene TRBD2, 5 bases. CDR3 length: 16 amino acids. V shed 0 bases and J shed 1 base, with 11 bases lying between them. From germline, CDR1 is LGHNA and CDR2 YSLEER. The DNA for the CDR3 is TGCGCCAGCAGCCAAGATTTTATTAGCGGCACAGATACGCAGTATTTT. Encoded protein: CASSQDFISGTDTQYF.

V gene TRBV11-2 combines with J gene TRBJ2-7; D remains unclear. V lost 3 bases to trimming and J lost 2 bases, with 11 bases between them. Germline values: CDR1 SGHAT, CDR2 FQNNGV. This CDR3 region has 14 residues. CDR3 nucleotides: TGTGCCAGCAGCTTGCCGGAGTGGCCCTACGAGCAGTACTTC. Translation gives CASSLPEWPYEQYF.

The genes are TRBV24-1 and TRBJ2-1, with 12 bases lining up with TRBD2. Germline trimming cut 9 bases from V and 9 bases from J; bases unmatched to any gene: 8. The CDR3 covers 14 residues. The germline CDR1 and CDR2 sequences are KGHDR and SFDVKD. In nucleotides, the CDR3 is TGTGCCACCTCTTCTAGCGGGAGGGCCTTTGAGCAGTTCTTC. It specifies CATSSSGRAFEQFF.

About this clonotype itself: Relative to the germline gene, one junction end is altered; a read error may explain this. The V and J genes are TRBV27 and TRBJ1-2, with a tentative D call TRBD1 (5 bases). The CDR3 runs 16 residues. Germline CDR1 and CDR2: MNHEY and SMNVEV (reference sequence). CDR3 in DNA: TGTGCTAGCAGTTGGACTACGGCGGGAGACAGATATGGCTACACCTTC. It yields the protein CASSWTTAGDRYGYTF.

This clonotype was seen repeatedly, ten times or more. The chain recombines TRBV7-9 with TRBJ1-2; TRBD1 matches at 7 bases. Trimming cost V 3 bases and J 0 bases; bases outside gene matches: 4. This CDR3 spans 15 amino acids. Germline CDR1 and CDR2: SEHNR and FQNEAQ (reference sequence). The CDR3 spells CASSFGTVANYGYTF. In DNA form, the CDR3 reads TGTGCCAGCAGCTTCGGGACAGTAGCTAACTATGGCTACACCTTC.

The chain joins TRBV7-9 to TRBJ2-7; either TRBD1 or TRBD2 may supply D (5 bases each). The end of the DNA is better explained by TRBJ2-5, so the J call may be wrong. Germline-derived CDR1 and CDR2 are SEHNR and FQNEAQ (reference sequence). The CDR3 is 16 amino acids. CDR3 protein: CASSSRGQGKEETQYF. CDR3 in DNA: TGTGCCAGCAGCTCACGAGGGCAGGGAAAAGAAGAGACCCAGTACTTC.

The rearrangement uses TRBV9 and TRBJ2-3; TRBD2 agrees at 8 bases. CDR3 length: 13 residues. V shed 3 bases, J shed 3 bases, and the junction held 0 bases outside the gene matches. CDR1 is SGDLS and CDR2 is YYNGEE in the germline V gene. The CDR3 loop is CASSGGRTDTQYF. CDR3 in DNA: TGTGCCAGCAGCGGCGGGAGGACAGATACGCAGTATTTT. Full variable domain (outside the CDR3, taken from reference TRBV9 and TRBJ2-3): DSGVTQTPKHLITATGQRVTLRCSPRSGDLSVYWYQQSLDQGLQFLIQYYNGEERAKGNILERFSAQQFPDLHSELNLSSLELGDSALYFCASSGGRTDTQYFGPGTRLTVL.

This sequence joins TRBV7-2 and TRBJ2-5; D tentatively fits TRBD1 or TRBD2 (5 bases each). Looked up from germline, CDR1 is SGHTA and CDR2 is FQGNSA. This CDR3 has 13 residues. V lost 1 base, J lost 5 bases, and 8 bases lay in between. CDR3 sequence reads: CASSLDGTETQYF. The CDR3 DNA is TGTGCCAGCAGCTTAGACGGGACCGAGACCCAGTACTTC.

The chain employs TRBV19 and TRBJ2-1, with 14 nucleotides matching TRBD2. This CDR3 comprises 16 residues. In germline, CDR1 is LNHDA, CDR2 SQIVND (reference sequence). V lost 5 bases and J lost 8; bases outside the gene matches: 8. This CDR3 is CASSSGLAGGLDEQFF. As DNA, the CDR3 is TGTGCCAGTAGTTCCGGACTAGCGGGAGGTTTGGATGAGCAGTTCTTC.

This chain links TRBV12-3 or TRBV12-4 with TRBJ2-7, with TRBD1 identical over 9 bases. V gave up 5 bases and J gave up 5 bases; unmatched junction bases: 7. The CDR3 consists of 14 residues. In DNA, the CDR3 is TGTGCCAGCAGTGACAACAGGGGGCAACACGAGCAGTACTTC. Amino acids: CASSDNRGQHEQYF.

The rearrangement links TRBV11-3 to TRBJ2-1; D not certain. The CDR3 spans 12 residues. The germline V and J ends were trimmed by 4 bases and 7 bases, with 8 bases remaining between them. CDR1 is SGHNT and CDR2 is YENEEA in the germline V gene. The CDR3 DNA reads TGTGCCAGCAGCTCCCTTCAAAATGAGCAGTTCTTC. This translates into CASSSLQNEQFF.

This clonotype was seen more than once but under ten times. This chain joins TRBV29-1 and TRBJ2-2; possible D gene TRBD2, 6 bases. CDR1 is SQVTM and CDR2 is ANQGSEA in the germline V gene. This CDR3 spans 15 amino acids. Trimming took off 5 bases at V and 2 bases at J, with 15 bases between the two ends. The CDR3 DNA reads TGCAGCGTTACGTTAGGAGGGTCCAACACCGGGGAGCTGTTTTTT. This gives the protein CSVTLGGSNTGELFF.